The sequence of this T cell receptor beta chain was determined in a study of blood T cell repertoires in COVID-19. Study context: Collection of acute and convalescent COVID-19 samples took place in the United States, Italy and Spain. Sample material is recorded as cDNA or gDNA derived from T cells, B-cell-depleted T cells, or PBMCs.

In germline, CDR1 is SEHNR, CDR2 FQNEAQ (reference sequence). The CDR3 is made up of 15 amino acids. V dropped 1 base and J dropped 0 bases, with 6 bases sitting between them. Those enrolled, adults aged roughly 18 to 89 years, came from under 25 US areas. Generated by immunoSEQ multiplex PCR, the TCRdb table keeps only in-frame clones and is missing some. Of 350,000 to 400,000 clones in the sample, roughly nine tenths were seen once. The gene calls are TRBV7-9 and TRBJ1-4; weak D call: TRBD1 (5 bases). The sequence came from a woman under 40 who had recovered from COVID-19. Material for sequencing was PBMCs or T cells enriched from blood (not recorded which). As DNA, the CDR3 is TGTGCCAGCAGCTTAGTCAGGGCAACTAATGAAAAACTGTTTTTT. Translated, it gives CASSLVRATNEKLFF.